These 28 T cell receptor beta chains were all obtained from the same sample, sequenced in a study of T cell changes during pregnancy in multiple sclerosis. The data were produced by immunoSEQ multiplex PCR, yet TCRdb's version contains in-frame clones alone and is incomplete. The sample yields fewer than 30,000 clones, 80% to 90% seen once. Sequencing used CD8+ T cells from peripheral blood mononuclear cells, obtained in the second trimester of pregnancy. The receptors were sampled from a female donor with multiple sclerosis, enrolled in a pregnancy study.

The rearrangement links TRBV12-5 to TRBJ1-2; D call uncertain. V gave up 1 base and J gave up 12 bases, with 12 bases separating them. Germline-derived CDR1 and CDR2 are LGHNT and FRNRAP. This CDR3 contains 12 residues. CDR3 bases: TGTGCTAGTGGTTTGGGAGAGTATCCTGACACCTTC. This gives the protein CASGLGEYPDTF.

This clone has only one observation. CDR3 in DNA: TGTGCCAGCAGCAAAGGGCCAGGACATAAAGGCTACGAGCAGTACTTC. Translation: CASSKGPGHKGYEQYF. V usage is TRBV21-1 and J usage is TRBJ2-7; the D call of TRBD1 is as the table states it, not checked on the DNA. TRBV21-1 is a pseudogene. This CDR3 region has 16 residues.

The V and J genes are TRBV13 and TRBJ1-1; 8 bases fit TRBD1. CDR1 and CDR2 from the germline V gene are PRHDT and FYEKMQ (reference sequence). V lost 5 bases to trimming and J lost 2 bases; unmatched junction nucleotides: 4. This CDR3 region has 14 residues. CDR3 region: CASSPTGANTEAFF. The CDR3 DNA is TGTGCCAGCAGCCCGACAGGGGCCAACACTGAAGCTTTCTTT. The variable domain in full, completed from reference TRBV13 and TRBJ1-1, reads AAGVIQSPRHLIKEKRETATLKCYPIPRHDTVYWYQQGPGQDPQFLISFYEKMQSDKGSIPDRFSAQQFSDYHSELNMSSLELGDSALYFCASSPTGANTEAFFGQGTRLTVV.

V and J are TRBV29-1 and TRBJ1-2; a weak D match, TRBD1 (6 bases). The V and J ends lost 4 bases and 0 bases respectively, with 9 bases between them. Germline V gene data show CDR1 as SQVTM and CDR2 as ANQGSEA. The CDR3 loop spans 13 amino acids. Here the CDR3 reads CSVGDTSNYGYTF. The CDR3 DNA reads as TGCAGCGTTGGGGACACCTCTAACTATGGCTACACCTTC.

V is TRBV27 and J is TRBJ1-2, with 8 bases that match TRBD1. Per germline, CDR1 MNHEY and CDR2 SMNVEV (reference sequence). J lost 1 base, V lost 2 bases, and 6 bases had no gene match. The CDR3 is 16 residues long. DNA of the CDR3: TGTGCCAGCAGTTTACGACAGGGGACATATAACTATGGCTACACCTTC. Translating it yields CASSLRQGTYNYGYTF.

This clone occurred once. This chain connects TRBV5-1 to TRBJ2-7; 9 bases are a match to TRBD1. Germline CDR1 and CDR2: SGHRS and YFSETQ. The CDR3 spans 16 residues. The J segment lost 4 bases and the V segment lost 0 bases, leaving 8 bases of the junction unmatched. The chain's CDR3 is CASSLEGGQGIYEQYF. The CDR3 nucleotides read TGCGCCAGCAGCTTGGAGGGGGGACAGGGAATTTACGAGCAGTACTTC.

The chain joins TRBV27 to TRBJ2-7; possibly TRBD1 for D (5 bases). Trimming left V 2 bases short and J 3 bases short, with 8 bases between. CDR1 MNHEY and CDR2 SMNVEV come from the germline V gene (reference sequence). This CDR3 spans 13 amino acids. CDR3 coding DNA: TGTGCCAGCAGTTTAAGACAGTACTACGAGCAGTACTTC. Its translation is CASSLRQYYEQYF.

The genes are TRBV29-1 and TRBJ2-6; D remains ambiguous. Per germline, CDR1 SQVTM and CDR2 ANQGSEA. The ends were cut back, 6 bases at V and 0 bases at J, with 15 bases in the middle. The CDR3 has 16 residues. The CDR3 DNA reads TGCAGCGTGGCTGGGCAGTTTAGCTCTGGGGCCAACGTCCTGACTTTC. Translated: CSVAGQFSSGANVLTF. Drawing the rest from reference TRBV29-1 and TRBJ2-6, the complete variable domain is SAVISQKPSRDICQRGTSLTIQCQVDSQVTMMFWYRQQPGQSLTLIATANQGSEATYESGFVIDKFPISRPNLTFSTLTVSNMSPEDSSIYLCSVAGQFSSGANVLTFGAGSRLTVL.

This chain joins TRBV5-1 and TRBJ1-4; TRBD1 matches at 9 bases. Germline lookup yields CDR1 SGHRS and CDR2 YFSETQ. V shed 0 bases, J shed 7 bases, and the junction held 10 bases outside the gene matches. This CDR3 comprises 17 residues. This CDR3 reads CASSLAETGGFAEKLFF. CDR3 nucleotide sequence: TGCGCCAGCAGCTTGGCCGAGACAGGGGGTTTCGCTGAAAAACTGTTTTTT.

This CDR3 is CASSFPGTTNEKLFF. The DNA for the CDR3 is TGTGCCAGCAGTTTCCCAGGGACAACTAATGAAAAACTGTTTTTT. The rearrangement links TRBV6-6 to TRBJ1-4, with TRBD1 as a possible D gene (5 bases). Deletions cut 4 bases from V and 0 bases from J, with 9 bases between. Germline assignment: CDR1 MNHNY and CDR2 SVGAGI (reference sequence). CDR3 length: 15 amino acids.

This chain connects TRBV7-9 to TRBJ2-5, with 11 bases matching TRBD1. The CDR3 loop spans 15 amino acids. Germline CDR1 is SEHNR and CDR2 is FQNEAQ (reference sequence). The J segment lost 5 bases and the V segment lost 5 bases, leaving 7 bases of the junction unmatched. The CDR3 region has the DNA TGTGCCAGCAGCCCCCGGACAGGGGGCGATGAGACCCAGTACTTC. This gives the protein CASSPRTGGDETQYF.

The chain is built from TRBV6-6 and TRBJ1-1; 7 bases are a match to TRBD1. CDR3 size: 14 residues. Looked up from germline, CDR1 is MNHNY and CDR2 is SVGAGI (reference sequence). Unmatched junction bases numbered 10, after V lost 6 bases and J lost 6 bases. The CDR3 loop is CASSPRGRIAEAFF. CDR3 nucleotides: TGTGCCAGCAGCCCGAGGGGGCGGATCGCTGAAGCTTTCTTT.

The chain carries TRBV28 and TRBJ2-7; 9 nucleotides agree with TRBD2. The CDR3 has 15 residues. Germline lookup yields CDR1 MDHEN and CDR2 SYDVKM. Unmatched junction bases numbered 4, after V lost 3 bases and J lost 1 base. CDR3 protein: CASSFSLAGSYEQYF. Here the CDR3 DNA reads TGTGCCAGCAGTTTCAGTCTAGCGGGGTCCTACGAGCAGTACTTC.

V usage is TRBV27 and J usage is TRBJ2-1, with D tentatively TRBD1 (6 bases). V was trimmed by 3 bases and J by 8 bases, leaving 8 bases between them. From germline, CDR1 is MNHEY and CDR2 SMNVEV (reference sequence). This CDR3 region has 12 residues. The CDR3, as DNA: TGTGCCAGCAGTTTTCCAGGGGATGAGCAGTTCTTC. Amino acid sequence: CASSFPGDEQFF.

The CDR3 DNA follows: TGCGCCAGCAGCTACCGGGACAGGGCTGGAGATACGCAGTATTTT. Its protein is CASSYRDRAGDTQYF. The V and J genes are TRBV4-1 and TRBJ2-3, with 9 bases lining up with TRBD1. J gave up 5 bases and V 5 bases, and 8 bases lay outside the gene matches. The germline CDR1 and CDR2 sequences are MGHRA and YSYEKL. The CDR3 runs 15 residues.

The chain employs TRBV5-4 and TRBJ1-3, with a tentative D call TRBD1 (5 bases). V was pared by 0 bases and J by 1 base, with 5 bases between. The CDR3 is made up of 14 amino acids. Germline CDR1 and CDR2: SGHNT and YYREEE (reference sequence). CDR3 residues: CASSLAGSGNTIYF. DNA of the CDR3: TGTGCCAGCAGCTTGGCAGGGTCTGGAAACACCATATATTTT.

V is TRBV6-5 and J is TRBJ1-6, with TRBD1 identical over 9 bases. Germline CDR1 and CDR2: MNHEY and SVGAGI. Trimming at V came to 6 bases and at J to 7 bases, leaving 4 bases not matched to a gene. The CDR3 sequence is 14 residues long. This chain's CDR3 is CASSPTGGNSPLHF. As DNA, the CDR3 is TGTGCCAGCAGCCCGACAGGGGGAAATTCACCCCTCCACTTT.

V is TRBV28 and J is TRBJ2-1, with D perhaps TRBD1 (6 bases). The CDR3 extends over 15 amino acids. Germline V gives CDR1 MDHEN, CDR2 SYDVKM. With 5 bases removed from V and 9 bases from J, the gap between germline ends came to 20 bases. CDR3 coding DNA: TGTGCCAGCAGTCCCTACAGGGTACCCCGGGGTGAGCAGTTCTTC. This encodes CASSPYRVPRGEQFF.

With regard to this clone: The sample holds other DNA sequences that translate to the same CDR3. This chain uses TRBV13 with TRBJ1-2; the D gene is possibly TRBD1 (6 bases). Germline V gene sequence: CDR1 PRHDT, CDR2 FYEKMQ (reference sequence). Trimming removed 0 bases from V and 3 bases from J, with 8 bases in between. The CDR3 length is 14 residues. CDR3 region: CASSLGTGDYGYTF. CDR3 DNA sequence: TGTGCCAGCAGCTTAGGGACAGGAGACTATGGCTACACCTTC.

The rearrangement uses TRBV21-1 and TRBJ1-5; TRBD1 reflects the table's D call only, with no check against the DNA. TRBV21-1 is deemed a pseudogene. The CDR3 runs 15 residues. The chain's CDR3 is CASGSSGQLNQPQHF. The CDR3 coding sequence is TGTGCCAGCGGGTCCTCGGGACAACTCAATCAGCCCCAGCATTTT.

The chain uses TRBV19 and TRBJ1-1; a weak D match, TRBD1 (6 bases). The CDR3 is made up of 14 amino acids. Trimming cost V 5 bases and J 1 base, with 11 bases left between them. Germline CDR1 and CDR2: LNHDA and SQIVND (reference sequence). CDR3 coding DNA: TGTGCCAGTAGTCTTCGAGGGGGGAACACTGAAGCTTTCTTT. Its protein product is CASSLRGGNTEAFF. Full variable domain (rest looked up from reference TRBV19 and TRBJ1-1): DGGITQSPKYLFRKEGQNVTLSCEQNLNHDAMYWYRQDPGQGLRLIYYSQIVNDFQKGDIAEGYSVSREKKESFPLTVTSAQKNPTAFYLCASSLRGGNTEAFFGQGTRLTVV.

This clone was found a few times. The chain carries TRBV6-1 and TRBJ1-5, with TRBD1 as a possible D gene (5 bases). The CDR3 length is 15 residues. Trimming pared 8 bases from V and 0 bases from J, leaving 14 bases between. Per the germline V gene, CDR1 is MNHNS and CDR2 is SASEGT. The CDR3 coding sequence is TGTGCCAGCTTGGACGGGGGTCATAGCAATCAGCCCCAGCATTTT. This encodes CASLDGGHSNQPQHF.

This rearrangement joins TRBV7-2 to TRBJ2-7; TRBD2 might be the D (6 bases). The CDR3 spans 15 residues. With 2 bases removed from V and 3 bases from J, the gap between germline ends came to 14 bases. Germline-derived CDR1 and CDR2 are SGHTA and FQGNSA. The CDR3 region is CASSLTPEGLYEQYF. The CDR3, as DNA: TGTGCCAGCAGCTTAACCCCGGAGGGCCTCTACGAGCAGTACTTC.

In DNA form, the CDR3 reads TGTGCCAGCAGCCAAGTTGCCGGGAGCCTCAATGAGCAGTTCTTC. This encodes CASSQVAGSLNEQFF. This chain joins TRBV14 and TRBJ2-1, with D possibly being TRBD2 (6 bases). This CDR3 has 15 residues. Trimming stripped 1 base from V and 6 bases from J, with 13 bases between. Germline V lookup: CDR1 SGHDN, CDR2 FVKESK.

The chain carries TRBV19 and TRBJ2-7; TRBD1 agrees at 9 bases. Losses at the gene ends were 6 bases for V and 6 bases for J; bases not matched to a gene: 6. There are 13 residues in the CDR3. Germline V gives CDR1 LNHDA, CDR2 SQIVND (reference sequence). The CDR3 DNA is TGTGCCAGTAGCTGGGGACAGGGACGCGAGCAGTACTTC. As protein: CASSWGQGREQYF. Full variable domain (rest looked up from reference TRBV19 and TRBJ2-7): DGGITQSPKYLFRKEGQNVTLSCEQNLNHDAMYWYRQDPGQGLRLIYYSQIVNDFQKGDIAEGYSVSREKKESFPLTVTSAQKNPTAFYLCASSWGQGREQYFGPGTRLTVT.

The chain recombines TRBV28 with TRBJ1-1; 10 bases map to TRBD1. The J segment lost 0 bases and the V segment lost 5 bases, leaving 12 bases of the junction unmatched. Germline lookup yields CDR1 MDHEN and CDR2 SYDVKM. The CDR3 loop spans 18 amino acids. The CDR3 region has the DNA TGTGCCAGCAGTCCCGGGGACAGGGGTCCTTTCATGAACACTGAAGCTTTCTTT. It yields the protein CASSPGDRGPFMNTEAFF.

The chain is built from TRBV28 and TRBJ1-5; 7 bases are a match to TRBD1. Germline values: CDR1 MDHEN, CDR2 SYDVKM. V trimming: 5 bases; J trimming: 2 bases; junction bases outside the gene matches: 15. The CDR3 runs 18 residues. The CDR3: CASSLLNPRQGRNQPQHF. Here the CDR3 DNA reads TGTGCCAGCAGTCTTCTAAACCCCCGACAGGGCCGCAATCAGCCCCAGCATTTT.

The chain joins TRBV5-4 to TRBJ1-2, with TRBD1 matching 8 bases. V dropped 3 bases and J dropped 2; count of bases not matched to a gene: 9. Per the germline V gene, CDR1 is SGHNT and CDR2 is YYREEE (reference sequence). The CDR3 extends over 16 amino acids. DNA of the CDR3: TGTGCCAGCAGCTGGGGCCAGGGGGCGGCCAACTATGGCTACACCTTC. Protein product: CASSWGQGAANYGYTF.